This T cell receptor (beta chain) is from a study of CD8+ T cells in alopecia areata. On the study more broadly: The share of scalp area affected provided the severity score for treated patients.

The germline V gene has CDR1 SGHAT and CDR2 FQNNGV. The CDR3 runs 17 residues. After removal of 0 bases from V and 2 bases from J, the junction contained 6 bases not matched to a gene. Of note for this clone: Its specificity is not known.

Extracted RNA was reverse transcribed into cDNA, the sequencing template. The data were produced by immunoSEQ multiplex PCR, yet TCRdb's version contains in-frame clones alone and is incomplete. Of a few hundred thousand clones in the sample, around two fifths are singletons; the top ten hold roughly 0.5%. Treatment indicated: oral pan-JAK inhibitor, 5-10 mg twice daily. Both peripheral blood and punch biopsies of lesional scalp skin were obtained from patients who had alopecia areata. General observations from the study: Relative to normal scalp, lesional scalp, especially alopecia totalis/universalis, showed higher clonality.

The chain combines TRBV11-2 with TRBJ2-1; 8 bases match TRBD2. Here the sequenced sample was CD4+ T cells sorted from blood, taken between weeks 30 and 35, from a patient treated with tofacitinib. The source of this sequence is a human donor with alopecia areata. Written as DNA, the CDR3 is TGTGCCAGCAGCTTAGATCAGCGCGGGGGGCCCTACAATGAGCAGTTCTTC. Residues: CASSLDQRGGPYNEQFF.